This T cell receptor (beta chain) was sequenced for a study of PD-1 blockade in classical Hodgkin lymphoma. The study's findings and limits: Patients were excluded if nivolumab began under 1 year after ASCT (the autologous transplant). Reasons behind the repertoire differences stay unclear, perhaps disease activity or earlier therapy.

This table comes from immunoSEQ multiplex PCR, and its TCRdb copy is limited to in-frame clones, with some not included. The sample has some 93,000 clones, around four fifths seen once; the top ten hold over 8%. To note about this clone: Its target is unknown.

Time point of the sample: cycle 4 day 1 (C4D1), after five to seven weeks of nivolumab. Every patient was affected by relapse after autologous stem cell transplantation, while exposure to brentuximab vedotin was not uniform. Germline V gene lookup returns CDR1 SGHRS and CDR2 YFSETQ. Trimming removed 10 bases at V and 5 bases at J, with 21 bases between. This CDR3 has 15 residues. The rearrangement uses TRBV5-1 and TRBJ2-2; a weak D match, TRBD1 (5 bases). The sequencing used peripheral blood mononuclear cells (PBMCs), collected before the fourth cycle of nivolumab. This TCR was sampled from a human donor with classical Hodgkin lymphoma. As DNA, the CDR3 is TGCGCCTCGGCGGATACAGGATCGTGGACCGGGGAGCTGTTTTTT. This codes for CASADTGSWTGELFF.